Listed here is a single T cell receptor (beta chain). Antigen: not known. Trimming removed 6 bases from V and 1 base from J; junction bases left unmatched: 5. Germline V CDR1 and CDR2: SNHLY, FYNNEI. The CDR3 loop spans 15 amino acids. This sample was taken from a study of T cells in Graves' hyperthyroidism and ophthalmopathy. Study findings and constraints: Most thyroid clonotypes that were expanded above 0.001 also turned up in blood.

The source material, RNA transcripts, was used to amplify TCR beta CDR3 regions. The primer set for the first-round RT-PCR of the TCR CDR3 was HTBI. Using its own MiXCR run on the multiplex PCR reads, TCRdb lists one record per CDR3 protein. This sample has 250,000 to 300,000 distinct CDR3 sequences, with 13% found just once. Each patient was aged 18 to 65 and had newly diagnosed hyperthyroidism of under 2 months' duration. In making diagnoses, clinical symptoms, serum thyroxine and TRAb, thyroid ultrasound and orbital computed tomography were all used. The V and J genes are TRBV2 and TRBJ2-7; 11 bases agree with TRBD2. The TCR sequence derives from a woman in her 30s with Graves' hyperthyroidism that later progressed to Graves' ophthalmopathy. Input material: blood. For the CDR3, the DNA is TGTGCCAGCAGACGGACTAGCGGGTTATCCTACGAGCAGTACTTC. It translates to CASRRTSGLSYEQYF.